This T cell receptor beta chain comes out of a study of PD-L1 blockade in urothelial cancer. Study-level background: Patients had received 0 to 3 prior chemotherapy regimens. Analyses used blood from 3 weeks (second dose) and 6 weeks after treatment start.

The CDR3 loop spans 15 amino acids. V lost 0 bases, J lost 7 bases, and 13 bases lay in between. CDR1 is SGHNT and CDR2 is YYREEE in the germline V gene (reference sequence). Sample time point: pretreatment peripheral blood. The data were produced by immunoSEQ multiplex PCR, yet TCRdb's version contains in-frame clones alone and is incomplete. This table has over 45,000 clones, 86% appearing once. The sequenced sample was PBMCs, obtained around atezolizumab (anti-PD-L1) treatment. The TCR originated in a man in his 60s with urothelial cancer. The chain recombines TRBV5-4 with TRBJ1-4; no clear D gene. CDR3 loop: CASSLDGASFEKLFF. CDR3 in DNA: TGTGCCAGCAGCTTGGATGGAGCTTCCTTTGAAAAACTGTTTTTT.